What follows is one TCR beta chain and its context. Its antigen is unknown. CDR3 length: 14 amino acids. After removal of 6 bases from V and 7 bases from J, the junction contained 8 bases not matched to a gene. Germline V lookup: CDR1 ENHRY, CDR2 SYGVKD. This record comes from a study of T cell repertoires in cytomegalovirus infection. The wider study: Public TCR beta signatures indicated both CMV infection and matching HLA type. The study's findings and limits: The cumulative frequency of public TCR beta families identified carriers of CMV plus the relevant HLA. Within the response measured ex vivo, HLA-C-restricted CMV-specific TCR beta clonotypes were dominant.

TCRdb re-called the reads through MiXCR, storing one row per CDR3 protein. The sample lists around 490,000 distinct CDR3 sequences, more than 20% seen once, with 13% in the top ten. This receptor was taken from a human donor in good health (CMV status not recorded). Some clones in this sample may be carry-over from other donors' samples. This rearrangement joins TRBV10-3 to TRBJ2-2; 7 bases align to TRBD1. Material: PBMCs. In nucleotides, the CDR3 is TGTGCCATCAGCCGGGACAGCCGAGGCGGGGAGCTGTTTTTT. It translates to CAISRDSRGGELFF.